This record covers a single T cell receptor (beta chain). The antigen is undetermined. A much larger clone differs from this one at a single base, so this may be a read error. This entry comes from a study of identical twins. Overall study findings and caveats: Rather than following the same donors, the conclusions depended on cross-sectional statistical analysis.

TCRdb processed the 5' RACE reads anew with MiXCR; each CDR3 protein has one entry. The sample has some 190,000 distinct CDR3 sequences, about 15% seen once; the top ten hold 35% to 45%. V shed 6 bases, J shed 3 bases, and the junction held 5 bases outside the gene matches. Germline CDR1 and CDR2: SGHTA and FQGNSA. CDR3 length: 14 residues. This sample also belongs to another study, concerning T cells expressing NK-cell markers. That source reports: There were a handful of donors in whom these clonotypes also led the CD3+CD56-NKG2C+ fraction.

The TCR comes from a woman aged 18-29 years in good health. The gene calls are TRBV7-2 and TRBJ2-3; 8 bases are a match to TRBD2. The specimen was CD8+ T cells sorted from blood. In DNA, the CDR3 is TGTACCAGCAGGACTGGACTAGCAACAGATACGCAGTATTTT. Its protein is CTSRTGLATDTQYF.